Listed below are T cell receptor beta chains from one sample, sequenced in a study of early T cells in non-severe SARS-CoV-2 infection. TCRdb itself ran the 5' RACE reads through MiXCR, one entry per CDR3 protein. The sample has around 26,000 distinct CDR3 sequences; around 4% are singletons. What was sequenced was whole blood. These receptors were obtained from an adult who was a healthcare worker with PCR-confirmed SARS-CoV-2 infection or an uninfected control (not recorded which). The CDR3 runs from the conserved cysteine through the conserved F or W. A D gene is named only where the DNA matches it firmly. For some rows the clone size is stated as once, few or many, or as a class when expanded; others skip it.

d_call clone_size j_call v_call cdr3_nt cdr3_aa
- many TRBJ2-1 TRBV4-3 TGCGCCAGCAGCCAAGATGCAAGGGGGTCGGAAGGTGAGCAGTTCTTC CASSQDARGSEGEQFF
TRBD2 many TRBJ2-7 TRBV6-5 TGTGCCAGCCCCGAGGGAGGGGCTGGAAACGAGCAGTACTTC CASPEGGAGNEQYF
- many TRBJ1-1 TRBV15 TGTGCCACCAGCAGGATCAGGGACCGGAACACTGAAGCTTTCTTT CATSRIRDRNTEAFF
- many TRBJ1-1 TRBV29-1 TGCAGCGTTCGAGTTTTCACTGAAGCTTTCTTT CSVRVFTEAFF
- many TRBJ2-3 TRBV7-8 TGTGCCACCAGCTTAATGGGGGCACCAGATACGCAGTATTTT CATSLMGAPDTQYF
TRBD1 many TRBJ1-2 TRBV4-1 TGCGCCAGCACCCCCGAGGGGGACAGGAAGGGCCGGGGCTACACCTTC CASTPEGDRKGRGYTF
TRBD1 - TRBJ1-1 TRBV29-1 TGCAGCGTTGAGGACAGGGGAGGCACTGAAGCTTTCTTT CSVEDRGGTEAFF
- - TRBJ1-1 TRBV6-2/TRBV6-3 TGTGCCAGCAGCCCGTGGACCGTGAACACTGAAGCTTTCTTT CASSPWTVNTEAFF
- many TRBJ1-2 TRBV6-5 TGTGCCAGCAGTTACGGGACAAACTATGGCTACACCTTC CASSYGTNYGYTF
- many TRBJ1-4 TRBV6-6 TGTGCCAGCAAAGGGTATGAGGACAGAGAAAAACTGTTTTTT CASKGYEDREKLFF
- many TRBJ2-1 TRBV11-2 TGTGCCAGCAGCATACGGAGAATGGAGCAGTTCTTC CASSIRRMEQFF
TRBD2 many TRBJ2-3 TRBV5-4 TGTGCCAGCAGCTTAGCGGGAGTTGGCACAGATACGCAGTATTTT CASSLAGVGTDTQYF
TRBD2 many TRBJ2-1 TRBV6-1 TGTGCCAGCCAAGATAGGAGACTAGCGGGAGGCGTTAGCTCCTACAATGAGCAGTTCTTC CASQDRRLAGGVSSYNEQFF
TRBD2 many TRBJ2-1 TRBV20-1 TGCAGTGCTAGAGCGACTAGCGGGAGAGTAAATGAGCAGTTCTTC CSARATSGRVNEQFF
TRBD2 - TRBJ2-2 TRBV12-5 TGTGCTAGTGGCCCCGGGACTAGTCAGCCGGGTAAAAACACCGGGGAGCTGTTTTTT CASGPGTSQPGKNTGELFF
- few TRBJ2-2 TRBV30 TGTGCCTGGAGTGATGCCACCGGGGAGCTGTTTTTT CAWSDATGELFF
TRBD1 few TRBJ2-7 TRBV2 TGTGCCAGCACTATCGGACAGGGGGACTACGAGCAGTACTTC CASTIGQGDYEQYF
TRBD2 many TRBJ2-7 TRBV6-2/TRBV6-3 TGTGCCAGCAAGCGGGGATCGGGCTACGAGCAGTACTTC CASKRGSGYEQYF
- many TRBJ1-2 TRBV7-9 TGTGCCAGCGCGGTGGACTTCCTTGGCTACACCTTC CASAVDFLGYTF
TRBD2 many TRBJ2-1 TRBV30 TGTGCCTGGGGGGACTACCGGGGCAATGAGCAGTTCTTC CAWGDYRGNEQFF
TRBD1 many TRBJ2-7 TRBV6-1 TGTGCCAGCAGTGAGTGGGACAGGGGCTACGAGCAGTACTTC CASSEWDRGYEQYF
- - TRBJ1-1 TRBV3-1 TGTGCCAGCAGCCAAGCCGTATCTCGGGCTGAAGCTTTCTTT CASSQAVSRAEAFF
- many TRBJ2-4 TRBV20-1 TGCAGTGCTCGAAGCTCAATAGCCAAAAACATTCAGTACTTC CSARSSIAKNIQYF
TRBD1 many TRBJ2-3 TRBV10-3 TGTGCCATCAGTCCGGGACAGGGTCCTAGCACAGATACGCAGTATTTT CAISPGQGPSTDTQYF
- many TRBJ2-1 TRBV20-1 TGCAGTGCTAGAGTCCCGGGGCGCCTATACAATGAGCAGTTCTTC CSARVPGRLYNEQFF
TRBD1 many TRBJ1-1 TRBV6-2/TRBV6-3 TGTGCCAGCAGACGGGGACAGGGGACTGAAGCTTTCTTT CASRRGQGTEAFF
TRBD1 medium-sized TRBJ2-1 TRBV7-2 TGTGCCAGCAGCTTCGACAGGGGCGCCTACAATGAGCAGTTCTTC CASSFDRGAYNEQFF
- few TRBJ2-2 TRBV3-1 TGTGCCAGCAGCCAAGCCTGGATGAACACCGGGGAGCTGTTTTTT CASSQAWMNTGELFF
- few TRBJ2-6 TRBV7-6 TGTGCCAGCAGCATACAGGGTACCGGGGCCAACGTCCTGACTTTC CASSIQGTGANVLTF
- many TRBJ2-5 TRBV3-1 TGTGCCAGCAGCCAACCGGGACACCGAAAAGAGACCCAGTACTTC CASSQPGHRKETQYF
TRBD1 many TRBJ1-1 TRBV5-1 TGCGCCAGCAGCCAACACAGGGGGCCCGAGGATAGTGAAGCTTTCTTT CASSQHRGPEDSEAFF
- medium-sized TRBJ2-7 TRBV7-9 TGTGCCAGCAGCCAGGGGGGGCTAGCGGGTACCCGCTCCTACGAGCAGTACTTC CASSQGGLAGTRSYEQYF
- many TRBJ1-5 TRBV7-2 TGTGCCAGCAGCCCGGGGACGGGGAGTTACAATCAGCCCCAGCATTTT CASSPGTGSYNQPQHF
TRBD2 - TRBJ2-1 TRBV7-2 TGTGCCAGCAGCTCCCGAAGACTAGCGGGAGGAAGCAATGAGCAGTTCTTC CASSSRRLAGGSNEQFF
- many TRBJ1-3 TRBV10-3 TGTGCCATCAGTGAGTCCGCTAGCTCTGGAAACACCATATATTTT CAISESASSGNTIYF
- many TRBJ2-1 TRBV7-8 TGTGCCAGCAGCTTTCGACAGGAACGCAGCAATGAGCAGTTCTTC CASSFRQERSNEQFF
TRBD1 - TRBJ2-3 TRBV29-1 TGCAGCGTTGCCCGGGACAGATCAGATACGCAGTATTTT CSVARDRSDTQYF
- - TRBJ2-3 TRBV9 TGTGCCAGCAGCGCCGGGGCCTTCACAGATACGCAGTATTTT CASSAGAFTDTQYF
- many TRBJ1-5 TRBV19 TGTGCCAGTAAGGGACATCGTGGCAATCAGCCCCAGCATTTT CASKGHRGNQPQHF
- many TRBJ1-4 TRBV7-6 TGTGCCAGCAGCTTAGACCCTCCGGCAAAACTGTTTTTT CASSLDPPAKLFF
- many TRBJ2-1 TRBV5-1 TGCGCCAGCAGCCAGCAGGGTAATGAGCAGTTCTTC CASSQQGNEQFF
TRBD2 many TRBJ2-1 TRBV6-2/TRBV6-3 TGTGCCAGCAGTTCCGGGGGCGGGAGGGCCCTTCACAATGAGCAGTTCTTC CASSSGGGRALHNEQFF
TRBD1 many TRBJ1-4 TRBV6-5 TGTGCCAGCGGGCGGAACCCGGGACAGGTCGAAAAACTGTTTTTT CASGRNPGQVEKLFF
TRBD1 many TRBJ1-4 TRBV7-6 TGTGCCAGCAGAACCAGGGGGCGCGGTGAAAAACTGTTTTTT CASRTRGRGEKLFF
- many TRBJ2-1 TRBV28 TGTGCCAGCAGTGCCCCGGGGGGCTTTGGGAACAATGAGCAGTTCTTC CASSAPGGFGNNEQFF
- many TRBJ2-2 TRBV6-2/TRBV6-3 TGTGCCAGCAGTCCCCAGGAGACCGGGGAGCTGTTTTTT CASSPQETGELFF
- many TRBJ2-5 TRBV5-1 TGCGCCAGCAGCTTGGCTCAGCCACAAGAGACCCAGTACTTC CASSLAQPQETQYF
TRBD1 many TRBJ2-3 TRBV4-3 TGCGCCAGCAGCCAAGTGATGGGGGGACAGGGAACAGATACGCAGTATTTT CASSQVMGGQGTDTQYF
TRBD1 many TRBJ1-2 TRBV7-9 TGTGCCAGCAGTTCCACAGGGGGCATTGCTACTGGCTATGGCTACACCTTC CASSSTGGIATGYGYTF
- - TRBJ1-2 TRBV10-3 TGTGCCATCAGGGGGAATGCCTATGGCTACACCTTC CAIRGNAYGYTF